This T cell receptor (beta chain) appears in the sequencing data of a study of control samples from healthy donors and cancer patients. Germline-derived CDR1 and CDR2 are MNHEY and SMNVEV (reference sequence). The junction had 7 bases not matched to a gene; V was cut back by 5 bases and J by 4 bases. The CDR3 consists of 14 residues. Profiled with immunoSEQ multiplex PCR; TCRdb holds only in-frame clones, not every one. The data hold some 80,000 clones, with roughly 90% observed a single time. The genes are TRBV27 and TRBJ2-7; 8 positions match TRBD2. This clonotype originated in a woman aged 55-70 years with head and neck cancer. The sequenced sample consisted of PBMCs. The DNA of the CDR3 is TGTGCCAGCAGTCCCCGGGGGGGTCTATACGAGCAGTACTTC. As protein: CASSPRGGLYEQYF.